Listed below are T cell receptor beta chains from one sample, sequenced in a study of CD8+ T cells in alopecia areata. The assay was immunoSEQ multiplex PCR, and TCRdb's table has in-frame clones only and misses some. The table records 150,000 to 250,000 clones, 58% of them present only once. The sequenced sample was CD4+ T cells sorted from blood, obtained at week 24, from a patient treated with tofacitinib. The origin of the receptors is a human donor with alopecia areata. Each CDR3 is given with its conserved first and last residue. A D gene is named only where the DNA matches it firmly. Clone size, where shown, is once, few, many, or a class for clones that have expanded.

j_call v_call clone_size d_call cdr3_aa cdr3_nt
TRBJ1-2 TRBV9 . . CASSVQDNYGYTF TGTGCCAGCAGCGTACAGGATAACTATGGCTACACCTTC
TRBJ2-1 TRBV5-6 . . CASSLRVAPSYEQFF TGTGCCAGCAGCCTCAGGGTTGCCCCGTCATATGAGCAGTTCTTC
TRBJ1-2 TRBV7-2 . . CASSLGTGLYGYTF TGTGCCAGCAGCTTAGGTACAGGACTCTATGGCTACACCTTC
TRBJ1-5 TRBV29-1 few . CSVAFGGADQPQHF TGCAGCGTAGCCTTTGGGGGGGCGGATCAGCCCCAGCATTTT
TRBJ2-1 TRBV5-1 . . CASSLGQGERNEQFF TGCGCCAGCAGCTTGGGGCAGGGAGAAAGGAATGAGCAGTTCTTC
TRBJ1-2 TRBV11-1 few TRBD1 CASSGTGGTIGYTF TGTGCCAGCAGCGGCACAGGGGGCACTATTGGCTACACCTTC
TRBJ2-1 TRBV30 . TRBD2 CAWSAGSAGGTYNEQFF TGTGCCTGGAGTGCCGGTTCGGCGGGAGGAACCTACAATGAGCAGTTCTTC
TRBJ2-7 TRBV4-1 . . CASSQEGEGVDSSYEQYF TGCGCCAGCAGCCAAGAAGGTGAAGGTGTGGACAGTTCCTACGAGCAGTACTTC
TRBJ2-7 TRBV7-2 few . CASSFEGEQYF TGTGCCAGCAGCTTCGAGGGGGAGCAGTACTTC
TRBJ2-7 TRBV5-1 . . CASSLDGQPYEQYF TGCGCCAGCAGCTTGGATGGACAGCCTTACGAGCAGTACTTC
TRBJ1-2 TRBV5-1 few TRBD1 CASSLDFSGGYGYTF TGCGCCAGCAGCTTGGATTTTTCAGGGGGCTATGGCTACACCTTC
TRBJ2-3 TRBV11-2 . . CASSPRLTTSTDTQYF TGTGCCAGCAGCCCGCGGTTGACTACGAGCACAGATACGCAGTATTTT
TRBJ2-5 TRBV5-5 few . CASSSLQGPETQYF TGTGCCAGCAGCTCCCTTCAGGGACCAGAGACCCAGTACTTC
TRBJ2-2 TRBV9 . TRBD2 CASSVVAGVAGELFF TGTGCCAGCAGCGTAGTGGCGGGAGTCGCCGGGGAGCTGTTTTTT
TRBJ2-5 TRBV5-4 . TRBD2 CASSPTTSGPGETQYF TGTGCCAGCAGTCCTACGACTAGCGGGCCGGGGGAGACCCAGTACTTC
TRBJ1-5 TRBV5-4 . . CASRKDPNQPQHF TGTGCCAGCAGAAAGGACCCGAATCAGCCCCAGCATTTT
TRBJ1-2 TRBV4-1 few TRBD1 CASSQDGTGKEGYTF TGCGCCAGCAGCCAAGACGGGACAGGGAAGGAGGGCTACACCTTC
TRBJ1-1 TRBV5-1 . . CASRLLNTEAFF TGCGCCAGCAGATTGCTGAACACTGAAGCTTTCTTT
TRBJ2-7 TRBV7-9 . . CASSLSDRGSYF TGTGCCAGCAGCTTATCCGACCGAGGGTCTTACTTC
TRBJ2-5 TRBV18 . . CASSQFQETQYF TGTGCCAGCTCACAATTCCAAGAGACCCAGTACTTC
TRBJ1-5 TRBV7-9 . . CASSPNYSNQPQHF TGTGCCAGCAGCCCAAACTATAGCAATCAGCCCCAGCATTTT
TRBJ2-7 TRBV5-4 . TRBD2 CASSFSGRAVYEQYF TGTGCCAGCAGCTTTAGCGGGAGGGCCGTGTACGAGCAGTACTTC
TRBJ2-4 TRBV29-1 few . CSAGPGSNIQYF TGCAGCGCAGGTCCGGGGTCAAACATTCAGTACTTC
TRBJ1-5 TRBV10-3 . . CAISESGGRSGNQPQHF TGTGCCATCAGTGAGTCGGGAGGGCGATCTGGCAATCAGCCCCAGCATTTT
TRBJ2-3 TRBV30 . . CAWSRYGGGSTDTQYF TGTGCCTGGAGTAGGTATGGCGGGGGCAGCACAGATACGCAGTATTTT
TRBJ2-5 TRBV18 . . CASSPEQGWQETQYF TGTGCCAGCTCACCTGAACAGGGCTGGCAAGAGACCCAGTACTTC
TRBJ1-6 TRBV10-3 few . CAISERGRVSPLHF TGTGCCATCAGTGAGAGAGGCAGGGTCTCACCCCTCCACTTT
TRBJ2-6 TRBV27 few . CASSLYRGGANVLTF TGTGCCAGCAGTTTGTATCGGGGTGGGGCCAACGTCCTGACTTTC
TRBJ2-7 TRBV4-1 few . CASSQDAGPLYEQYF TGCGCCAGCAGCCAAGATGCGGGGCCCCTCTACGAGCAGTACTTC
TRBJ2-3 TRBV5-1 . . CASSLELRGPDTDTQYF TGCGCCAGCAGCTTGGAACTTCGGGGGCCCGACACAGATACGCAGTATTTT
TRBJ2-2 TRBV9 . . CASSDDPNTGELFF TGTGCCAGCAGCGATGACCCGAACACCGGGGAGCTGTTTTTT
TRBJ1-5 TRBV5-1 . . CASSLAGFSNQPQHF TGCGCCAGCAGCTTGGCGGGTTTTAGCAATCAGCCCCAGCATTTT
TRBJ1-2 TRBV5-1 few TRBD1 CASSSDRGSTNGYTF TGCGCCAGCAGCTCAGACAGGGGGTCTACCAATGGCTACACCTTC
TRBJ1-2 TRBV7-2 . . CASSSRTSGYTF TGTGCCAGCAGCTCCAGGACCTCTGGCTACACCTTC
TRBJ1-5 TRBV25-1 . . CASNRGNQPQHF TGTGCCAGCAACCGGGGCAATCAGCCCCAGCATTTT
TRBJ2-1 TRBV9 once TRBD2 CASSATSGTYNEQFF TGTGCCAGCAGCGCGACTAGCGGGACCTACAATGAGCAGTTCTTC
TRBJ2-5 TRBV4-1 few . CASSQGSREPETQYF TGCGCCAGCAGCCAAGGGTCCAGGGAACCAGAGACCCAGTACTTC
TRBJ1-5 TRBV30 . . CAWSRKGLNQPQHF TGTGCCTGGAGTAGAAAAGGACTCAATCAGCCCCAGCATTTT
TRBJ1-6 TRBV5-4 . . CASSLVEGGSPLHF TGTGCCAGCAGCCTTGTAGAGGGTGGTTCACCCCTCCACTTT
TRBJ2-3 TRBV5-1 . . CASSLDTRTDTQYF TGCGCCAGCAGCCTGGACACACGAACAGATACGCAGTATTTT
TRBJ1-6 TRBV27 . TRBD1 CASSSQGALGSPLHF TGTGCCAGCAGTTCACAGGGGGCCTTGGGTTCACCCCTCCACTTT
TRBJ1-2 TRBV2 many TRBD1 CASSNDRESDYGYTF TGTGCCAGCAGTAACGACAGGGAGTCGGACTATGGCTACACCTTC
TRBJ1-5 TRBV2 few TRBD1 CASSLGQGNQPQHF TGTGCCAGCAGTTTGGGACAGGGCAATCAGCCCCAGCATTTT